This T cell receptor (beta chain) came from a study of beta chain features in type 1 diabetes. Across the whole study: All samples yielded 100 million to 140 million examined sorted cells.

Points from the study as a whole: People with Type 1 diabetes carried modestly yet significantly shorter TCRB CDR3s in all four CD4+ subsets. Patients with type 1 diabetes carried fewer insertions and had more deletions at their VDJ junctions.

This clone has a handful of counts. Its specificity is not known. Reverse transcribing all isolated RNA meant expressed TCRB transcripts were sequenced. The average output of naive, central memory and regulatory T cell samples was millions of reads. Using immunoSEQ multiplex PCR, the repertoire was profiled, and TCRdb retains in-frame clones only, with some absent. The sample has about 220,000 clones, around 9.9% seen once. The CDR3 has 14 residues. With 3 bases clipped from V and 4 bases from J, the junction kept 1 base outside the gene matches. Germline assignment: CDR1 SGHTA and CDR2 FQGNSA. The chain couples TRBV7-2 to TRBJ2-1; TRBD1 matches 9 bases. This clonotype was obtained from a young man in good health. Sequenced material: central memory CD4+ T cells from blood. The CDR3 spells CASSLGTGYNEQFF. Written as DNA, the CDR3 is TGTGCCAGCAGCTTGGGGACAGGGTACAATGAGCAGTTCTTC.